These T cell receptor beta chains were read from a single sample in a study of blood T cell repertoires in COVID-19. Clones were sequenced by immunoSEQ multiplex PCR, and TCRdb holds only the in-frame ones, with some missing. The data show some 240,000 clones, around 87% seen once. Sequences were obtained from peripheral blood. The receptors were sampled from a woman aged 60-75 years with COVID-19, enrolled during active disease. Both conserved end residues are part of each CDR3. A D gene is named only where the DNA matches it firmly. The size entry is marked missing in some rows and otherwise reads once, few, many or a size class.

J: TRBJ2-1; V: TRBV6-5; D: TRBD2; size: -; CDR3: CASLRTSAYNEQFF; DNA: TGTGCCAGCCTAAGGACTAGCGCCTACAATGAGCAGTTCTTC
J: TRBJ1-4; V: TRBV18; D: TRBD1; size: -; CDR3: CASSPRLRGRGEKLFF; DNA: TGTGCCAGCTCACCACGTCTCAGGGGGCGCGGTGAAAAACTGTTTTTT
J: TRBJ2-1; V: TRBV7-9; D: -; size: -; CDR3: CASSPDSFIGYEQFF; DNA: TGTGCCAGCAGCCCGGACAGCTTTATTGGGTATGAGCAGTTCTTC
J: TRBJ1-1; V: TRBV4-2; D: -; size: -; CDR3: CASSQGNRAGAFF; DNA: TGTGCCAGCAGCCAAGGTAACAGGGCTGGAGCTTTCTTT
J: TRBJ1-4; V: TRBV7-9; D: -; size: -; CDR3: CASSFQATNEKLFF; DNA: TGTGCCAGCAGCTTCCAGGCAACTAATGAAAAACTGTTTTTT
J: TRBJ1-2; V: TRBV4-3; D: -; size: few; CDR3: CASSQDRGYGYTF; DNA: TGCGCCAGCAGCCAAGATAGGGGGTACGGCTACACCTTC
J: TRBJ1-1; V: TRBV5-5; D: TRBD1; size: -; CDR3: CASSGRDRVTEAFF; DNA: TGTGCCAGCAGCGGCCGGGACAGGGTCACTGAAGCTTTCTTT
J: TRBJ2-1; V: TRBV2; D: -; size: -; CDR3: CASVKQGRYNEQFF; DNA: TGTGCCAGCGTAAAACAGGGGAGGTACAATGAGCAGTTCTTC
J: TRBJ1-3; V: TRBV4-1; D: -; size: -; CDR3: CASSRAGLGNTIYF; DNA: TGCGCCAGCAGCCGAGCGGGACTTGGAAACACCATATATTTT
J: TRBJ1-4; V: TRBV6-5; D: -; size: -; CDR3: CASRSSGSQGEKLFF; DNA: TGTGCCAGCAGGTCGTCCGGGTCCCAGGGGGAAAAACTGTTTTTT
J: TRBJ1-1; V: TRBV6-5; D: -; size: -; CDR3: CASSWQQVNTEAFF; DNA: TGTGCCAGCAGTTGGCAACAGGTGAACACTGAAGCTTTCTTT
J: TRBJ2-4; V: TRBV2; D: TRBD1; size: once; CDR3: CASSVQGGTGDIQYF; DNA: TGTGCCAGCAGTGTACAGGGGGGCACCGGGGACATTCAGTACTTC
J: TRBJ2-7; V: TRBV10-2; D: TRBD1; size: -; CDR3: CASSSPADRGGYEQYF; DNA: TGCGCCAGCAGTTCCCCCGCGGACAGGGGAGGGTACGAGCAGTACTTC
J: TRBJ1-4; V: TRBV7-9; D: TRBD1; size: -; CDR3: CASSNTGAREKLFF; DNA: TGTGCCAGCAGCAACACAGGGGCGCGTGAAAAACTGTTTTTT
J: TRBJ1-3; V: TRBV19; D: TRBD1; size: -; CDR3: CASTLRRGGGGNTIYF; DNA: TGTGCCAGTACCCTCCGTCGAGGGGGCGGGGGAAACACCATATATTTT
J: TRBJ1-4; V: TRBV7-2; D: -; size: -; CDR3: CASSSYGAGVTNEKLFF; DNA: TGTGCCAGCAGCTCGTACGGGGCGGGGGTCACTAATGAAAAACTGTTTTTT
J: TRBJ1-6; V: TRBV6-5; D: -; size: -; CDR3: CASRPPEGSNSPLHF; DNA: TGTGCCAGCAGACCCCCAGAGGGTAGCAATTCACCCCTCCACTTT
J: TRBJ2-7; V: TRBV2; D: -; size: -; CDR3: CASSEARAAEQYF; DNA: TGTGCCAGCAGTGAAGCGCGGGCCGCCGAGCAGTACTTC
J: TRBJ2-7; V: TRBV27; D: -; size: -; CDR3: CASSLRAGSYEQYF; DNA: TGTGCCAGCAGCCTACGGGCAGGGTCCTACGAGCAGTACTTC
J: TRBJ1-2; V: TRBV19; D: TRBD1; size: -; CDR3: CASSTARDRSPHYGYTF; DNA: TGTGCCAGTAGTACGGCCCGGGACAGGTCACCCCACTATGGCTACACCTTC
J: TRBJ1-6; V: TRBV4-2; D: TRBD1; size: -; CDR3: CASSQGSGTEYNSPLHF; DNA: TGTGCCAGCAGCCAAGGTAGTGGGACAGAGTATAATTCACCCCTCCACTTT
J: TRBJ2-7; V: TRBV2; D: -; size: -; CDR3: CASSVGGTGRKYEQYF; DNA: TGTGCCAGCAGTGTTGGGGGGACCGGGAGAAAGTACGAGCAGTACTTC
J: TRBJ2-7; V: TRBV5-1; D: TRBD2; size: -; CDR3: CASSQGLAALGSYEQYF; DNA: TGCGCCAGCAGCCAGGGACTAGCGGCCCTTGGCTCCTACGAGCAGTACTTC
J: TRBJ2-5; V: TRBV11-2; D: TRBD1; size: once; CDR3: CASRAIRGNQETQYF; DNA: TGTGCCAGCAGAGCTATCAGGGGGAACCAAGAGACCCAGTACTTC
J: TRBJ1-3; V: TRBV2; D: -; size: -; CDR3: CASSEESRNTIYF; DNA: TGTGCCAGCAGTGAAGAGTCTAGGAACACCATATATTTT
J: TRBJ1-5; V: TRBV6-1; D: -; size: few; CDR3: CASSELAGYSNQPQHF; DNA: TGTGCCAGCAGTGAATTGGCGGGGTATAGCAATCAGCCCCAGCATTTT
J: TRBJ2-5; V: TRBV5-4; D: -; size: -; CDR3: CASGQIQETQYF; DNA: TGTGCCAGCGGACAGATACAAGAGACCCAGTACTTC
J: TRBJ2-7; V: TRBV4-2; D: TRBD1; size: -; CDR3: CASSRGQDLAYEQYF; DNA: TGTGCCAGCAGTCGCGGACAGGACCTTGCCTACGAGCAGTACTTC
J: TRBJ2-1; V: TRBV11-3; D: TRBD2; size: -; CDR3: CASSLSGGAGYEQFF; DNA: TGTGCCAGCAGCCTTAGCGGGGGGGCCGGTTATGAGCAGTTCTTC
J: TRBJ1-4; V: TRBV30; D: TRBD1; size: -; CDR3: CAWSDGTGDEKLFF; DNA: TGTGCCTGGAGCGACGGAACAGGGGATGAAAAACTGTTTTTT
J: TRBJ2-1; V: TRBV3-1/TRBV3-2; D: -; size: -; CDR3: CASSQDSRQGKNEQFF; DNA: TGTGCCAGCAGCCAAGATAGCCGCCAGGGCAAAAATGAGCAGTTCTTC
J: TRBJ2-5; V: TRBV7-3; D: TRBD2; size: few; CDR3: CASSPGLAGAETQYF; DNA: TGTGCCAGCAGCCCCGGACTAGCGGGGGCCGAGACCCAGTACTTC
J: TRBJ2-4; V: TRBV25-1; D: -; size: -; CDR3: CASSEDPGVGRGDIQYF; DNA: TGTGCCAGCAGTGAAGACCCCGGGGTCGGCAGGGGGGACATTCAGTACTTC
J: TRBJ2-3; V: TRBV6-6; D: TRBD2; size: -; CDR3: CASSRGLAGGLSTDTQYF; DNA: TGTGCCAGCAGCCGAGGACTAGCGGGGGGCCTAAGCACAGATACGCAGTATTTT
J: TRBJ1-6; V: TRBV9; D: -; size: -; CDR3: CASSVDGGFNSPLHF; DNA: TGTGCCAGCAGCGTAGATGGGGGGTTCAATTCACCCCTCCACTTT
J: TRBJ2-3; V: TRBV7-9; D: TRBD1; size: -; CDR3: CASSSSGQGFDTQYF; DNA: TGTGCCAGCAGCTCCTCGGGACAGGGTTTTGATACGCAGTATTTT
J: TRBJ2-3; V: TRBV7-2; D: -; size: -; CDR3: CASSPPEKTSTDTQYF; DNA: TGTGCCAGCAGCCCTCCAGAAAAGACTAGCACAGATACGCAGTATTTT
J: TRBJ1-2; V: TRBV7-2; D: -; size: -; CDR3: CASSFSHAAYYGYTF; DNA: TGTGCCAGCAGCTTCAGCCATGCGGCGTACTATGGCTACACCTTC
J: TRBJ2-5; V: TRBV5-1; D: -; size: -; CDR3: CASTSQGGREETQYF; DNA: TGCGCCAGCACCTCCCAAGGGGGGCGGGAGGAGACCCAGTACTTC
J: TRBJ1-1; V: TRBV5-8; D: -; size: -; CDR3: CASGTAEDTEAFF; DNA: TGTGCCAGCGGGACTGCGGAGGACACTGAAGCTTTCTTT
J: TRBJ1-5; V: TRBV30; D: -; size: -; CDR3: CAWRGDGGGQPQHF; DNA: TGTGCCTGGCGAGGGGACGGCGGGGGGCAGCCCCAGCATTTT
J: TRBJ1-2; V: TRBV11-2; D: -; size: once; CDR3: CASSLGTATNYGYTF; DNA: TGTGCCAGCAGCTTAGGGACAGCCACTAACTATGGCTACACCTTC
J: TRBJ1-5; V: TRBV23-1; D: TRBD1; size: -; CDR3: CASSQEGQRNQPQHF; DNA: TGCGCCAGCAGTCAAGAGGGACAGCGCAATCAGCCCCAGCATTTT
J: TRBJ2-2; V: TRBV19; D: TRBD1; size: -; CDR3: CASKIGTANTGELFF; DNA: TGTGCCAGTAAAATCGGGACAGCAAACACCGGGGAGCTGTTTTTT
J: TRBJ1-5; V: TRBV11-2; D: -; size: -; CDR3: CASSLGRGGNQPQHF; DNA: TGTGCCAGCAGCTTAGGCAGAGGAGGCAATCAGCCCCAGCATTTT
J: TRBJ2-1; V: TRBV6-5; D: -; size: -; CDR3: CASGTGYNEQFF; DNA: TGTGCCAGCGGGACTGGGTACAATGAGCAGTTCTTC
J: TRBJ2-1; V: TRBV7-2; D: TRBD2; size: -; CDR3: CASSLPSGTSGGSYNEQFF; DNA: TGTGCCAGCAGCTTACCCTCCGGGACTAGCGGGGGATCCTACAATGAGCAGTTCTTC
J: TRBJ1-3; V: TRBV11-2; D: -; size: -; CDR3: CASSLDKSGGGRTSGNTIYF; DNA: TGTGCCAGCAGCTTAGATAAATCCGGGGGAGGGCGGACCTCTGGAAACACCATATATTTT
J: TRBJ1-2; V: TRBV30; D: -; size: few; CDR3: CAWTSLNSGYGYTF; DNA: TGTGCCTGGACCTCCTTGAATAGTGGCTATGGCTACACCTTC
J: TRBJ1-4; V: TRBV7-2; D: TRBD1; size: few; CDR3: CASSLEGTVLEKLFF; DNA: TGTGCCAGCAGCTTAGAAGGGACAGTTCTTGAAAAACTGTTTTTT